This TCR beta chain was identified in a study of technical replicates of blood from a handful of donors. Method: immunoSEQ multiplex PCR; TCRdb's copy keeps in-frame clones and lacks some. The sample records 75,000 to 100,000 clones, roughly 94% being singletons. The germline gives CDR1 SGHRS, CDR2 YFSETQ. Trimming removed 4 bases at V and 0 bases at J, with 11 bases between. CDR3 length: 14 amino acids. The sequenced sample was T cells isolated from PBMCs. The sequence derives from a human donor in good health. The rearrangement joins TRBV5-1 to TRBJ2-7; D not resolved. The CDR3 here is CASSPNPSSYEQYF. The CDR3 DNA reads TGCGCCAGCAGCCCCAACCCGAGCTCCTACGAGCAGTACTTC.